Listed below are T cell receptor beta chains from one sample, sequenced in a study of T cell responses to AZD1222 COVID-19 vaccine. TCRdb's table, derived via immunoSEQ multiplex PCR, lists solely in-frame clones and lacks some. The repertoire holds about 91,000 clones, with 80% to 95% as singletons. This specimen was peripheral blood, taken 28 days after the second AZD1222 dose. The receptors derive from an adult who received the AZD1222 COVID-19 vaccine. Each CDR3 is given with its conserved first and last residue. The order of the fields is CDR3 length, V gene, J gene, CDR3 protein.

length: 15
V: TRBV19
J: TRBJ2-5
CDR3: CASSTSAGVRETQYF

length: 13
V: TRBV14
J: TRBJ1-2
CDR3: CASSFGQYYGYTF

length: 17
V: TRBV7-3
J: TRBJ1-4
CDR3: CASSLTPPQTLNEKLFF

length: 16
V: TRBV11-2
J: TRBJ1-1
CDR3: CASSLARDRAEAEAFF

length: 14
V: TRBV10-3
J: TRBJ2-1
CDR3: CAISGGTGIHEQFF

length: 14
V: TRBV9
J: TRBJ2-7
CDR3: CASSGGQGSDEQYF

length: 17
V: TRBV28
J: TRBJ2-2
CDR3: CASSSYSYPRVAGELFF

length: 15
V: TRBV4-3
J: TRBJ2-3
CDR3: CASSQDRTSRDTQYF

length: 13
V: TRBV6-2/TRBV6-3
J: TRBJ2-5
CDR3: CASSYVGQETQYF

length: 16
V: TRBV21-1
J: TRBJ2-7
CDR3: CASSAPSGGPSYEQYF

length: 13
V: TRBV9
J: TRBJ1-2
CDR3: CASSVGAAGSYTF

length: 15
V: TRBV28
J: TRBJ1-5
CDR3: CASSVPAGSWQPQHF

length: 14
V: TRBV7-2
J: TRBJ1-2
CDR3: CASSLLGGQDGYTF

length: 14
V: TRBV3-1/TRBV3-2
J: TRBJ1-1
CDR3: CASTRNGESTEAFF

length: 13
V: TRBV5-1
J: TRBJ2-5
CDR3: CASSLARQETQYF

length: 15
V: TRBV6-5
J: TRBJ1-5
CDR3: CASEPGQGGNQPQHF

length: 17
V: TRBV19
J: TRBJ2-1
CDR3: CASSSGIRGHSYNEQFF

length: 13
V: TRBV5-4
J: TRBJ1-1
CDR3: CASSPNRLTEAFF

length: 18
V: TRBV2
J: TRBJ1-4
CDR3: CASSFTGTGGPDREKLFF

length: 17
V: TRBV7-9
J: TRBJ2-2
CDR3: CASSSAGTRMNTGELFF

length: 19
V: TRBV2
J: TRBJ2-4
CDR3: CASSERRGGGTLAKNIQYF

length: 15
V: TRBV7-9
J: TRBJ2-7
CDR3: CASSFLRDSNYEQYF

length: 14
V: TRBV7-2
J: TRBJ2-1
CDR3: CASSLFGSYNEQFF

length: 17
V: TRBV5-6
J: TRBJ1-2
CDR3: CASSLTRGPLLRYGYTF

length: 13
V: TRBV6-5
J: TRBJ1-2
CDR3: CASSLDQSRGYTF

length: 14
V: TRBV6-2/TRBV6-3
J: TRBJ1-1
CDR3: CASSYGGPNTEAFF

length: 13
V: TRBV5-1
J: TRBJ1-2
CDR3: CASSLGRQGGYTF

length: 13
V: TRBV15
J: TRBJ1-2
CDR3: CATSRDGRYGYTF